The next 27 T cell receptor beta chains were all read from a single sample in a study of blood T cell repertoires in COVID-19. TCRdb's copy holds only in-frame clones and misses some; the assay was immunoSEQ multiplex PCR. The table has about 270,000 clones, around 88% seen once. Sequenced sample: PBMCs or T cells enriched from blood (not recorded which). These receptor sequences come from a woman aged 40 to 49 with acute COVID-19.

The chain recombines TRBV10-3 with TRBJ2-7, with D uncertain. The V end was cut by 4 bases, the J end by 5 bases, with 15 bases between. The CDR3 loop spans 14 amino acids. Germline values: CDR1 ENHRY, CDR2 SYGVKD. This CDR3 reads CAISASELKNEQYF. In nucleotides, the CDR3 is TGTGCCATCAGTGCCAGCGAGTTGAAAAACGAGCAGTACTTC.

V and J are TRBV7-2 and TRBJ1-3; no clear D. CDR1 SGHTA and CDR2 FQGNSA come from the germline V gene. The CDR3 loop spans 15 amino acids. Trimming took 2 bases from V and 2 from J, leaving 10 bases between them. The CDR3 DNA follows: TGTGCCAGCAGCTTATTAGAGGGAACTGGAAACACCATATATTTT. It encodes CASSLLEGTGNTIYF.

This chain joins TRBV5-6 and TRBJ1-5, with 8 bases matching TRBD1. CDR3 size: 17 residues. V was pared by 2 bases and J by 1 base, with 8 bases of the junction left unmatched. Germline CDR1 is SGHDT and CDR2 is YYEEEE. Here the CDR3 reads CASSLTRRGLSNQPQHF. Here the CDR3 DNA reads TGTGCCAGCAGCTTAACCCGCAGGGGGCTCAGCAATCAGCCCCAGCATTTT.

V is TRBV7-3 and J is TRBJ2-2, with D hard to call. Germline values: CDR1 SGHTA, CDR2 FQGTGA. V was clipped by 5 bases and J by 3 bases, with 4 bases between them. The CDR3 totals 12 residues. The CDR3 nucleotides are TGTGCCAGCAGCACTTACACCGGGGAGCTGTTTTTT. It translates to CASSTYTGELFF.

The rearrangement links TRBV27 to TRBJ2-1; TRBD2 matches 9 bases. This CDR3 is built from 15 residues. V lost 5 bases to trimming and J lost 6 bases; unmatched junction nucleotides: 8. CDR1 is MNHEY, CDR2 SMNVEV, per germline (reference sequence). CDR3 loop: CASSPPAGGGNEQFF. Written as DNA, the CDR3 is TGTGCCAGCAGTCCCCCAGCGGGAGGTGGCAATGAGCAGTTCTTC.

The chain recombines TRBV7-2 with TRBJ2-3, with 11 bases identical to TRBD2. The CDR3 has 17 amino acids. Unmatched junction bases numbered 12, after V lost 7 bases and J lost 3 bases. Germline V gene sequence: CDR1 SGHTA, CDR2 FQGNSA. The CDR3 nucleotides are TGTGCCAGCACCCCATTCCTAGCGGGAGGTGGGACAGATACGCAGTATTTT. Residues: CASTPFLAGGGTDTQYF.

The chain carries TRBV27 and TRBJ1-2; TRBD1 agrees at 8 bases. The germline gives CDR1 MNHEY, CDR2 SMNVEV (reference sequence). This CDR3 contains 14 residues. Trimming cost V 2 bases and J 3 bases; bases outside gene matches: 2. The CDR3 is CASSLQGADYGYTF. The CDR3 coding sequence is TGTGCCAGCAGTTTACAGGGGGCGGACTATGGCTACACCTTC.

This clone was found once. V is TRBV7-9 and J is TRBJ2-2; D is ambiguous. The germline V gene encodes CDR1 SEHNR and CDR2 FQNEAQ (reference sequence). The CDR3 contains 14 residues. V lost 6 bases to trimming and J lost 6 bases, with 14 bases between them. CDR3 DNA: TGTGCCAGCAGAGTCCCCGCGGTCGCCGGGGAGCTGTTTTTT. Amino acid sequence: CASRVPAVAGELFF.

The chain has TRBV24-1 and TRBJ2-1, with a tentative D call TRBD2 (6 bases). V was clipped by 5 bases and J by 2 bases, with 9 bases between them. Germline V gives CDR1 KGHDR, CDR2 SFDVKD. The CDR3 extends over 14 amino acids. CDR3 coding DNA: TGTGCCACCAGTGCTGGCGGGGCCTACAATGAGCAGTTCTTC. It codes for CATSAGGAYNEQFF.

This clone occurred a few times. The CDR3 bases are TGCGCCAGCAGCTTGTGGGGGCCTGGCACAGATACGCAGTATTTT. Amino acids: CASSLWGPGTDTQYF. The chain carries TRBV5-1 and TRBJ2-3; tentatively, D is TRBD1 (6 bases). This CDR3 has 15 residues. Trimming took off 1 base at V and 1 base at J, with 10 bases between the two ends. Per the germline V gene, CDR1 is SGHRS and CDR2 is YFSETQ.

A remark on this clone: A junction boundary mismatches the germline segment, possibly from a read error. The chain is built from TRBV29-1 and TRBJ2-7, with 7 bases fitting TRBD1. This CDR3 spans 13 amino acids. From germline, CDR1 is SQVTM and CDR2 ANQGSEA. The CDR3 region is CSATGTASSEQYF. Written as DNA, the CDR3 is TGCAGCGCAACCGGGACAGCCTCCTCCGAGCAGTACTTC.

The chain links TRBV11-2 to TRBJ1-1; TRBD1 aligns across 7 bases. The CDR3 totals 13 residues. The ends lost 4 bases at V and 3 bases at J; junction bases unmatched: 2. Germline V CDR1 and CDR2: SGHAT, FQNNGV. CDR3 coding DNA: TGTGCCAGCAGCTACGACAGGGACACTGAAGCTTTCTTT. Translation gives CASSYDRDTEAFF.

The rearrangement links TRBV13 to TRBJ2-2; 12 nucleotides agree with TRBD2. Germline trimming cut 4 bases from V and 0 bases from J; bases unmatched to any gene: 0. The length of the CDR3 is 16 residues. Per the germline V gene, CDR1 is PRHDT and CDR2 is FYEKMQ (reference sequence). CDR3 nucleotide sequence: TGTGCCAGCAGCTCTAGCGGGAGGGCGAACACCGGGGAGCTGTTTTTT. Translated: CASSSSGRANTGELFF.

The J gene is TRBJ2-5, the V gene TRBV10-3; 8 nucleotides match TRBD2. V was pared by 6 bases and J by 3 bases, with 3 bases of the junction left unmatched. CDR3 size: 13 residues. CDR1 is ENHRY, CDR2 SYGVKD, per germline. CDR3 sequence reads: CAISVSGEETQYF. The DNA for the CDR3 is TGTGCCATCAGCGTTAGCGGGGAAGAGACCCAGTACTTC.

The genes are TRBV28 and TRBJ1-1, with a weak D call TRBD1 (6 bases). The V end lost 4 bases, the J end lost 1 base, and 10 bases lay between the germline ends. From germline, CDR1 is MDHEN and CDR2 SYDVKM. The CDR3 covers 14 residues. The CDR3 protein is CASSSRGGNTEAFF. In DNA, the CDR3 is TGTGCCAGCAGTTCTAGGGGGGGGAACACTGAAGCTTTCTTT. Complete variable domain (other parts from reference TRBV28 and TRBJ1-1): DVKVTQSSRYLVKRTGEKVFLECVQDMDHENMFWYRQDPGLGLRLIYFSYDVKMKEKGDIPEGYSVSREKKERFSLILESASTNQTSMYLCASSSRGGNTEAFFGQGTRLTVV.

The chain recombines TRBV29-1 with TRBJ2-7; 9 bases are shared with TRBD1. The junction had 6 bases not matched to a gene; V was cut back by 4 bases and J by 5 bases. This CDR3 spans 13 amino acids. Germline V gene sequence: CDR1 SQVTM, CDR2 ANQGSEA. The CDR3 protein is CSVVGWTGDEQYF. The CDR3, as DNA: TGCAGCGTTGTGGGGTGGACAGGGGACGAGCAGTACTTC.

V gene TRBV30 combines with J gene TRBJ1-2; D might be TRBD1 (5 bases). This CDR3 spans 14 amino acids. The V gene lost 7 bases and the J gene lost 1 base, with 16 bases spanning the gap. The V gene's germline CDR1 is GTSNPN and CDR2 SVGIG (reference sequence). The CDR3 protein is CASIWHRINYGYTF. Written as DNA, the CDR3 is TGTGCCTCCATATGGCACAGGATTAACTATGGCTACACCTTC.

In this sample, this clone turned up once. V gene TRBV30 combines with J gene TRBJ1-5; a possible D gene is TRBD1 (6 bases). The V end lost 5 bases, the J end lost 5 bases, and 13 bases lay between the germline ends. In germline, CDR1 is GTSNPN, CDR2 SVGIG (reference sequence). The CDR3 contains 13 residues. CDR3 DNA: TGTGCCTGGGGAGGACAGAGCGATCAGCCCCAGCATTTT. Translated, it gives CAWGGQSDQPQHF. The full variable domain, with the rest looked up from reference TRBV30 and TRBJ1-5, is SQTIHQWPATLVQPVGSPLSLECTVEGTSNPNLYWYRQAAGRGLQLLFYSVGIGQISSEVPQNLSASRPQDRQFILSSKKLLLSDSGFYLCAWGGQSDQPQHFGDGTRLSIL.

CDR3 nucleotides: TGCGCCAGCAGCTTGGGACAGGGATTGCTAACTAATGAAAAACTGTTTTTT. It codes for CASSLGQGLLTNEKLFF. The chain couples TRBV5-1 to TRBJ1-4, with 7 bases fitting TRBD1. V shed 0 bases and J 1 base; nucleotides not matched to a gene: 6. The germline CDR1 and CDR2 sequences are SGHRS and YFSETQ. The CDR3 length is 17 residues.

This chain uses TRBV11-3 with TRBJ2-1, with TRBD2 as a possible D gene (7 bases). Deletions cut 5 bases from V and 7 bases from J, with 18 bases between. This CDR3 has 15 amino acids. CDR1 and CDR2 (germline): SGHNT, YENEEA. The CDR3 sequence is CASSPGGGSSNEQFF. The CDR3, as DNA: TGTGCCAGCAGCCCCGGGGGCGGGAGCTCGAATGAGCAGTTCTTC.

V usage is TRBV11-2 and J usage is TRBJ1-2; 9 bases fit TRBD1. The V gene end was trimmed by 5 bases and the J gene end by 6 bases; junction bases not matched to a gene: 10. In germline, CDR1 is SGHAT, CDR2 FQNNGV. The CDR3 is 15 amino acids. The CDR3 DNA reads TGTGCCAGCAGCATCAACAGGGGGCGAGAGAATGGCTACACCTTC. It yields the protein CASSINRGRENGYTF.

The count of this clone is one. V usage is TRBV5-4 and J usage is TRBJ2-3; perhaps TRBD2 as D (5 bases). Per germline, CDR1 SGHNT and CDR2 YYREEE (reference sequence). Deletions cut 2 bases from V and 2 bases from J, with 12 bases between. The CDR3 loop spans 15 amino acids. CDR3 region: CASSLGADYTDTQYF. The CDR3 DNA is TGTGCCAGCAGCTTAGGAGCGGATTACACAGATACGCAGTATTTT.

The rearrangement links TRBV28 to TRBJ1-1, with no clear D. Germline V gene sequence: CDR1 MDHEN, CDR2 SYDVKM. The CDR3 spans 11 residues. The ends were cut back, 8 bases at V and 11 bases at J, with 15 bases in the middle. The CDR3 spells CASLTHLGAFF. The CDR3 bases are TGTGCCAGCCTCACTCATCTCGGGGCTTTCTTT.

The CDR3 is CAIPPLGQGIIFYGYTF. CDR3 nucleotides: TGCGCCATCCCACCCTTAGGACAGGGGATTATCTTCTATGGCTACACCTTC. This chain connects TRBV5-1 to TRBJ1-2; TRBD1 matches at 9 bases. Germline trimming cut 9 bases from V and 4 bases from J; bases unmatched to any gene: 19. The length of the CDR3 is 17 residues. From germline, CDR1 is SGHRS and CDR2 YFSETQ.

V is TRBV9 and J is TRBJ2-1; 8 positions agree with TRBD2. This CDR3 comprises 13 residues. Germline trimming cut 4 bases from V and 6 bases from J; bases unmatched to any gene: 3. Germline CDR1 and CDR2: SGDLS and YYNGEE. The CDR3 loop is CASSSGGGNEQFF. The CDR3 nucleotides read TGTGCCAGCAGCTCCGGGGGGGGCAATGAGCAGTTCTTC.

This chain uses TRBV7-9 with TRBJ2-7, with 9 bases identical to TRBD1. Looked up from germline, CDR1 is SEHNR and CDR2 is FQNEAQ (reference sequence). CDR3 size: 15 residues. V trimming: 4 bases; J trimming: 6 bases; junction bases outside the gene matches: 10. This CDR3 is CASSSPGQGVGEQYF. In nucleotides, the CDR3 is TGTGCCAGCAGCTCACCGGGACAGGGAGTAGGCGAGCAGTACTTC.

This clone was observed a handful of times. This chain joins TRBV18 and TRBJ2-1, with a weak D call TRBD2 (5 bases). CDR1 is KGHSH and CDR2 is LQKENI in the germline V gene. This CDR3 region has 15 residues. V shed 5 bases and J shed 0 bases, with 11 bases lying between them. DNA of the CDR3: TGTGCCAGCTCAGCTACTAGAAACTCCTACAATGAGCAGTTCTTC. The encoded protein is CASSATRNSYNEQFF.